Listed below are T cell receptor beta chains from one sample, sequenced in a study of blood T cells in healthy people across ages. Using its own MiXCR run on the 5' RACE reads, TCRdb lists one record per CDR3 protein. This table has 920,000 or so distinct CDR3 sequences, 45% appearing once. The sample taken for sequencing was blood. Receptors were obtained from a woman aged 55-69 years in good health. The CDR3 runs from the conserved cysteine through the conserved F or W. Fields, in order: D gene, J gene, clone size, V gene, CDR3 length, CDR3 protein, CDR3 DNA. The D gene is left open where the match is weak. The size of a clone is reported for some rows only, either as once, few or many, or as a class for expanded clones.

TRBD2 TRBJ2-7 - TRBV20-1 15 CSARHRSGRAEEQYF TGCAGTGCTAGACACCGTAGCGGGAGGGCTGAGGAGCAGTACTTC
TRBD1 TRBJ2-7 few TRBV5-6 15 CASSSGPGQLYEQYF TGTGCCAGCAGCTCAGGCCCGGGACAGCTCTACGAGCAGTACTTC
- TRBJ2-1 - TRBV28 11 CASSLGERQFF TGTGCCAGCAGTTTAGGAGAAAGGCAGTTCTTC
- TRBJ1-5 - TRBV7-2 15 CASSLGSRANQPQHF TGTGCCAGCAGCTTAGGGTCCCGGGCAAATCAGCCCCAGCATTTT
TRBD2 TRBJ2-1 few TRBV7-2 16 CASSLDSGRAVHEQFF TGTGCCAGCAGCTTAGACTCCGGGAGGGCCGTCCATGAGCAGTTCTTC
TRBD1 TRBJ2-3 - TRBV6-1 16 CASSVRTGATTDTQYF TGTGCCAGCAGTGTGAGGACAGGGGCAACAACAGATACGCAGTATTTT
TRBD1 TRBJ2-7 - TRBV2 15 CASRMGQGPSYEQYF TGTGCCAGCAGGATGGGACAGGGGCCTTCCTACGAGCAGTACTTC
TRBD2 TRBJ2-7 few TRBV27 16 CASSSPRGGFSYEQYF TGTGCCAGCAGCTCCCCGCGGGGGGGCTTCTCCTACGAGCAGTACTTC
- TRBJ1-1 few TRBV20-1 15 CSARDLAGSRGEAFF TGCAGTGCTAGAGATCTGGCAGGCTCACGAGGTGAAGCTTTCTTT
- TRBJ2-5 - TRBV10-3 11 CAISTRGEQYF TGTGCCATCAGTACCAGGGGGGAGCAGTACTTC
- TRBJ2-1 few TRBV12-5 15 CDKSLRGGGFSEQFF TGTGACAAGTCCTTAAGGGGGGGGGGTTTTAGTGAGCAGTTCTTC
- TRBJ1-6 many TRBV9 14 CASSVSGGRSPLHF TGTGCCAGCAGCGTCAGCGGGGGAAGGTCACCCCTCCACTTT
TRBD1 TRBJ2-2 few TRBV15 16 CATSRDGTGNTGELFF TGTGCCACCAGCAGAGATGGGACAGGGAACACCGGGGAGCTGTTTTTT